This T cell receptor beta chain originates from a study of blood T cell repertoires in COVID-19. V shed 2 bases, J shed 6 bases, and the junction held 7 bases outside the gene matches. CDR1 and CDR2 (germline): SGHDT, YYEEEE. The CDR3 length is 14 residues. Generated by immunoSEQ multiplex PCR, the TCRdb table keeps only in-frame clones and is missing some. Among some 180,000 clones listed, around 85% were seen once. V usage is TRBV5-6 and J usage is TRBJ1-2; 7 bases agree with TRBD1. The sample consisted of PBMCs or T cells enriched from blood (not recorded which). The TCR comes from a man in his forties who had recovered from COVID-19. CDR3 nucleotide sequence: TGTGCCAGCAGCTTCGAATTAACAGGGGATGGCTACACCTTC. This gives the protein CASSFELTGDGYTF.